This T cell receptor (beta chain) was found in a study of identical twins. General observations from the study: Models, which agreed with sharing between unrelated individuals, nonetheless underestimated the out-of-frame TCR alpha sharing seen in monozygotic twins.

Unique molecular identifiers were present on cDNA, and template switching added a universal primer site. TCRdb itself ran the 5' RACE reads through MiXCR, one entry per CDR3 protein. The data hold about 890,000 distinct CDR3 sequences, with over 9% observed a single time. As to this clonotype: Its antigen is still unknown.

V trimming: 2 bases; J trimming: 3 bases; junction bases outside the gene matches: 8. CDR1 is SGHTA, CDR2 FQGNSA, per germline. The CDR3 runs 18 residues. This sample was also put to use in a study of yellow fever vaccine responses in identical twins. That paper notes: After vaccination, twins' T cell response reportedly seemed partly convergent, partly personalized.

This TCR was recovered from a young woman in good health. This chain joins TRBV7-2 and TRBJ2-2; 11 nucleotides align to TRBD2. Specimen: PBMCs. The CDR3 sequence: CASSLPGLAVLDTGELFF. The DNA of the CDR3 is TGTGCCAGCAGCTTACCGGGACTAGCGGTTTTGGACACCGGGGAGCTGTTTTTT.